Following are 20 T cell receptor beta chains from one sample sequenced in a study of cytomegalovirus exposure and HLA in healthy donors. Primers for the PCR totalled 60 Vbeta and 13 Jbeta. Assay: immunoSEQ multiplex PCR; the TCRdb copy retains only in-frame clones and omits some. The sample holds about 180,000 clones, more than 65% seen once. Sequenced: PBMCs. The receptors here all came from a girl aged 2 to 9 in good health and CMV-seropositive.

The V call is TRBV30, the J call TRBJ2-7, with D hard to call. Trimming left V 3 bases short and J 4 bases short, with 10 bases between. CDR3 length equals 12 residues. The V gene's germline CDR1 is GTSNPN and CDR2 SVGIG (reference sequence). CDR3 coding DNA: TGTGCCTGGAGCGGTTATTGGTACGAGCAGTACTTC. Amino acids: CAWSGYWYEQYF.

The V gene is TRBV28, the J gene TRBJ1-2, with TRBD1 matching over 9 bases. J was trimmed by 4 bases and V by 6 bases; bases with no gene match: 9. Looked up from germline, CDR1 is MDHEN and CDR2 is SYDVKM. This CDR3 has 15 residues. DNA of the CDR3: TGTGCCAGCAGGGACAGGGGTCGAGCCCTCTATGGCTACACCTTC. Translated: CASRDRGRALYGYTF.

This clone has just one count. The chain combines TRBV5-6 with TRBJ1-4; D is possibly TRBD1 (5 bases). The germline V and J ends were trimmed by 4 bases and 2 bases, with 12 bases remaining between them. Germline-derived CDR1 and CDR2 are SGHDT and YYEEEE. There are 15 residues in the CDR3. CDR3 region: CASSKRQLTNEKLFF. The CDR3 bases are TGTGCCAGCAGCAAGAGACAGCTCACTAATGAAAAACTGTTTTTT. The variable domain in full, with the rest retrieved from reference TRBV5-6 and TRBJ1-4, is DAGVTQSPTHLIKTRGQQVTLRCSPKSGHDTVSWYQQALGQGPQFIFQYYEEEERQRGNFPDRFSGHQFPNYSSELNVNALLLGDSALYLCASSKRQLTNEKLFFGSGTQLSVL.

This chain links TRBV7-2 with TRBJ1-5; weak D call: TRBD1 (6 bases). Germline CDR1 reads SGHTA; CDR2 reads FQGNSA. The CDR3 totals 15 residues. V dropped 5 bases and J dropped 6 bases, with 17 bases sitting between them. The DNA of the CDR3 is TGTGCCAGCAGCCTTGGACAGTCGGAGTCTCAGCCCCAGCATTTT. Its translation is CASSLGQSESQPQHF. The variable domain in full, completed from reference TRBV7-2 and TRBJ1-5, reads GAGVSQSPSNKVTEKGKDVELRCDPISGHTALYWYRQSLGQGLEFLIYFQGNSAPDKSGLPSDRFSAERTGGSVSTLTIQRTQQEDSAVYLCASSLGQSESQPQHFGDGTRLSIL.

The rearrangement links TRBV29-1 to TRBJ1-2; D is unclear. The V gene's germline CDR1 is SQVTM and CDR2 ANQGSEA. The V end was cut by 7 bases, the J end by 5 bases, with 11 bases between. The CDR3 totals 11 residues. The CDR3 reads CSADAGYGYTF. CDR3 bases: TGCAGCGCTGATGCGGGGTATGGCTACACCTTC.

The V call is TRBV19, the J call TRBJ2-1; weak D call: TRBD1 (7 bases). The V gene's germline CDR1 is LNHDA and CDR2 SQIVND (reference sequence). There are 14 residues in the CDR3. V lost 5 bases and J lost 7, with 15 bases in between. The CDR3 region has the DNA TGTGCCAGTAGTCCGGACTACAGGGGAAATGAGCAGTTCTTC. Its translation is CASSPDYRGNEQFF. Drawing the rest from reference TRBV19 and TRBJ2-1, the complete variable domain is DGGITQSPKYLFRKEGQNVTLSCEQNLNHDAMYWYRQDPGQGLRLIYYSQIVNDFQKGDIAEGYSVSREKKESFPLTVTSAQKNPTAFYLCASSPDYRGNEQFFGPGTRLTVL.

The rearrangement links TRBV11-2 to TRBJ1-1; the match to TRBD1 covers 7 bases. This CDR3 contains 13 residues. V was clipped by 5 bases and J by 5 bases; unmatched bases: 5. Germline lookup yields CDR1 SGHAT and CDR2 FQNNGV. The CDR3 sequence: CASSRDSATEAFF. Written as DNA, the CDR3 is TGTGCCAGCAGCCGGGACAGTGCTACTGAAGCTTTCTTT.

V and J are TRBV7-3 and TRBJ2-2; D is possibly TRBD2 (6 bases). CDR1 is SGHTA, CDR2 FQGTGA, per germline. This CDR3 has 14 amino acids. The V end was cut by 8 bases, the J end by 5 bases, with 15 bases between. The DNA for the CDR3 is TGTGCCAGCGCCCTCGCCGCGGGAACCGGGGAGCTGTTTTTT. Encoded protein: CASALAAGTGELFF.

The chain carries TRBV10-3 and TRBJ1-2, with TRBD1 matching over 7 bases. Germline CDR1 reads ENHRY; CDR2 reads SYGVKD. The CDR3 spans 14 residues. The V and J ends lost 7 bases and 8 bases, in that order; junction bases with no gene match: 13. The CDR3 loop is CAITPDRAGRGYTF. The CDR3 bases are TGTGCCATCACTCCTGACAGGGCAGGGAGAGGCTACACCTTC.

V is TRBV5-6 and J is TRBJ2-3; the match to TRBD1 covers 7 bases. This CDR3 has 14 residues. Germline CDR1 is SGHDT and CDR2 is YYEEEE. J was trimmed by 0 bases and V by 4 bases; bases with no gene match: 2. The CDR3 sequence is CASSRRGSTDTQYF. The CDR3, as DNA: TGTGCCAGCAGCCGCAGGGGGAGCACAGATACGCAGTATTTT.

V gene TRBV5-1 combines with J gene TRBJ1-1, with D uncertain. Germline CDR1 reads SGHRS; CDR2 reads YFSETQ. V gave up 0 bases and J gave up 0 bases, with 9 bases separating them. The CDR3 has 15 residues. CDR3 in DNA: TGCGCCAGCAGCTTGGCCAGAGACATGAACACTGAAGCTTTCTTT. Protein sequence: CASSLARDMNTEAFF. Combining the CDR3 with reference TRBV5-1 and TRBJ1-1 gives the whole variable domain KAGVTQTPRYLIKTRGQQVTLSCSPISGHRSVSWYQQTPGQGLQFLFEYFSETQRNKGNFPGRFSGRQFSNSRSEMNVSTLELGDSALYLCASSLARDMNTEAFFGQGTRLTVV.

This chain links TRBV7-3 with TRBJ2-3; 7 positions agree with TRBD2. V lost 0 bases and J lost 2; bases outside the gene matches: 8. The CDR3 is 17 amino acids. Germline assignment: CDR1 SGHTA and CDR2 FQGTGA. The CDR3 bases are TGTGCCAGCAGCTTAACTACTCCTAGCGGACCCACAGATACGCAGTATTTT. This gives the protein CASSLTTPSGPTDTQYF.

The chain has TRBV2 and TRBJ1-6; 9 bases fit TRBD1. This CDR3 has 14 amino acids. Trimming removed 6 bases from V and 9 bases from J; junction bases left unmatched: 6. CDR1 is SNHLY and CDR2 is FYNNEI in the germline V gene. CDR3 in amino acids: CASREDRGRSPLHF. The CDR3 DNA follows: TGTGCCAGCAGAGAGGACAGGGGACGTTCACCCCTCCACTTT. Complete variable domain (other parts from reference TRBV2 and TRBJ1-6): EPEVTQTPSHQVTQMGQEVILRCVPISNHLYFYWYRQILGQKVEFLVSFYNNEISEKSEIFDDQFSVERPDGSNFTLKIRSTKLEDSAMYFCASREDRGRSPLHFGNGTRLTVT.

The gene calls are TRBV11-2 and TRBJ2-7, with 7 bases that match TRBD1. Trimming took 5 bases from V and 4 from J; bases not matched to a gene: 11. Germline V gene sequence: CDR1 SGHAT, CDR2 FQNNGV. There are 15 residues in the CDR3. The CDR3 DNA is TGTGCCAGCAGCCCTCTGACAGGGATAAAGTACGAGCAGTACTTC. This sequence encodes CASSPLTGIKYEQYF. The whole variable domain, filled in from reference TRBV11-2 and TRBJ2-7, reads EAGVAQSPRYKIIEKRQSVAFWCNPISGHATLYWYQQILGQGPKLLIQFQNNGVVDDSQLPKDRFSAERLKGVDSTLKIQPAKLEDSAVYLCASSPLTGIKYEQYFGPGTRLTVT.

V gene TRBV23-1 combines with J gene TRBJ1-1; 7 bases align to TRBD1. TRBV23-1 is known as an ORF, though its function is uncertain. With 8 bases clipped from V and 1 base from J, the junction kept 7 bases outside the gene matches. This CDR3 has 14 residues. For the CDR3, the DNA is TGCGCCAGCGGGGGGACAGAACCGAACACTGAAGCTTTCTTT. It translates to CASGGTEPNTEAFF.

This clone turned up a few times. The chain recombines TRBV28 with TRBJ2-6; 7 nucleotides match TRBD2. The length of the CDR3 is 17 residues. Unmatched junction bases numbered 11, after V lost 9 bases and J lost 0 bases. Per germline, CDR1 MDHEN and CDR2 SYDVKM. CDR3 bases: TGTGCCAGTTCCTACGGGACTACAAACTCTGGGGCCAACGTCCTGACTTTC. Amino acid sequence: CASSYGTTNSGANVLTF.

The chain has TRBV5-1 and TRBJ1-1, with a tentative D call TRBD1 (5 bases). The ends were cut back, 2 bases at V and 3 bases at J, with 8 bases in the middle. The CDR3 loop spans 13 amino acids. CDR1 is SGHRS and CDR2 is YFSETQ in the germline V gene. This chain's CDR3 is CASSFTGDTEAFF. Here the CDR3 DNA reads TGCGCCAGCAGCTTCACGGGGGACACTGAAGCTTTCTTT.

The chain uses TRBV5-1 and TRBJ2-7, with D maybe TRBD2 (6 bases). V shed 3 bases and J shed 1 base, with 17 bases lying between them. Per germline, CDR1 SGHRS and CDR2 YFSETQ. This CDR3 has 16 residues. The CDR3 region has the DNA TGCGCCAGCAGCTCGGGGGAACTGACTTATTCCTACGAGCAGTACTTC. This gives the protein CASSSGELTYSYEQYF.

This chain connects TRBV7-3 to TRBJ2-7; 7 bases are a match to TRBD2. The CDR3 is 12 residues long. Trimming cost V 4 bases and J 6 bases; bases outside gene matches: 3. Germline V CDR1 and CDR2: SGHTA, FQGTGA. The CDR3 is CASSSRGGEQYF. The DNA for the CDR3 is TGTGCCAGCAGCTCCCGCGGGGGCGAGCAGTACTTC.

There are a few counts of this clone. V usage is TRBV4-1 and J usage is TRBJ1-3; possible D gene TRBD1, 5 bases. The V gene's germline CDR1 is MGHRA and CDR2 YSYEKL. The CDR3 contains 16 residues. V was shortened by 0 bases and J by 1 base, with 10 bases between the two germline ends. The CDR3 reads CASSQDRGRSGNTIYF. CDR3 sequence (DNA): TGCGCCAGCAGCCAAGATCGGGGGAGATCTGGAAACACCATATATTTT.